These 26 T cell receptor beta chains share one sample of origin, sequenced in a study of early T cells in non-severe SARS-CoV-2 infection. One entry per CDR3 protein results from TCRdb running MiXCR on the 5' RACE reads. The sample shows 75,000 to 80,000 distinct CDR3 sequences, approximately 10% of them seen only once. Sequenced material: whole blood, taken at baseline. The receptors here all came from an adult who was a healthcare worker with PCR-confirmed SARS-CoV-2 infection or an uninfected control (not recorded which).

This clonotype was picked up many times. The V call is TRBV6-6, the J call TRBJ1-4; D ambiguous. From germline, CDR1 is MNHNY and CDR2 SVGAGI (reference sequence). V was pared by 2 bases and J by 1 base, with 8 bases between. CDR3 length: 15 residues. CDR3 bases: TGTGCCAGCAGTTACAGCTGGGGAACTAATGAAAAACTGTTTTTT. This translates into CASSYSWGTNEKLFF.

This clonotype was seen a few times. V is TRBV12-3 or TRBV12-4 and J is TRBJ2-5; 11 bases line up with TRBD2. With V trimmed by 7 bases and J by 4 bases, 8 bases remained unmatched. The length of the CDR3 is 15 residues. The CDR3 sequence is CASTRPGTSGETQYF. CDR3 nucleotides: TGTGCCAGCACCCGCCCCGGGACTAGCGGAGAGACCCAGTACTTC.

This clonotype was seen many times. The rearrangement links TRBV20-1 to TRBJ2-3; D call uncertain. There are 13 residues in the CDR3. The germline V gene has CDR1 DFQATT and CDR2 SNEGSKA (reference sequence). V lost 7 bases and J lost 6, with 17 bases in between. The CDR3 region is CSVVYQERDTQYF. In DNA form, the CDR3 reads TGCAGTGTTGTTTATCAGGAGCGCGATACGCAGTATTTT.

This clonotype was seen a few times. For the CDR3, the DNA is TGTGCCAGCAGCTTGTCCGGCTCCTACAATGAGCAGTTCTTC. It is translated as CASSLSGSYNEQFF. The chain carries TRBV5-4 and TRBJ2-1; D uncertain. This CDR3 is 14 amino acids long. Trimming removed 1 base from V and 0 bases from J, with 5 bases in between. Germline CDR1 and CDR2: SGHNT and YYREEE (reference sequence). The variable domain in full, with the rest retrieved from reference TRBV5-4 and TRBJ2-1, is ETGVTQSPTHLIKTRGQQVTLRCSSQSGHNTVSWYQQALGQGPQFIFQYYREEENGRGNFPPRFSGLQFPNYSSELNVNALELDDSALYLCASSLSGSYNEQFFGPGTRLTVL.

This clonotype was found a few times. As DNA, the CDR3 is TGTGCCAGCAGTTGGGACAGGGGAGGCACTGAAGCTTTCTTT. As protein: CASSWDRGGTEAFF. The chain carries TRBV27 and TRBJ1-1; TRBD1 agrees at 10 bases. CDR3 length: 14 residues. The trim removed 4 bases at V and 4 bases at J, leaving 3 bases unmatched. Germline assignment: CDR1 MNHEY and CDR2 SMNVEV (reference sequence).

This clonotype occurred a few times. The rearrangement joins TRBV12-3 or TRBV12-4 to TRBJ1-6; D gene uncertain. The CDR3 contains 15 residues. Trimming took off 7 bases at V and 5 bases at J, with 15 bases between the two ends. The DNA for the CDR3 is TGTGCCAGCAACCTAGCCCCGGTAGATAATTCACCCCTCCACTTT. Its protein is CASNLAPVDNSPLHF.

This clonotype was counted between two and nine times. This chain uses TRBV7-9 with TRBJ2-2; possibly TRBD1 for D (5 bases). CDR3 length: 14 amino acids. Germline V gene lookup returns CDR1 SEHNR and CDR2 FQNEAQ (reference sequence). V was clipped by 11 bases and J by 5 bases, with 18 bases between them. The CDR3 nucleotides read TGTGCCCCAGGGCCCGATTTCGGGACCGGGGAGCTGTTTTTT. Translation gives CAPGPDFGTGELFF.

This sequence joins TRBV28 and TRBJ2-7, with 8 bases lining up with TRBD2. Germline CDR1 MDHEN, CDR2 SYDVKM. Trimming at V came to 2 bases and at J to 4 bases, leaving 7 bases not matched to a gene. There are 15 residues in the CDR3. The CDR3 DNA is TGTGCCAGCAGTTTAAGCCAGCGGGGGCTGTACGAGCAGTACTTC. As protein: CASSLSQRGLYEQYF.

V is TRBV29-1 and J is TRBJ2-3, with D maybe TRBD1 (5 bases). V dropped 5 bases and J dropped 2 bases, with 11 bases sitting between them. Germline values: CDR1 SQVTM, CDR2 ANQGSEA. The CDR3 length is 13 residues. Here the CDR3 DNA reads TGCAGCGTTACCAGGGTTTCCACAGATACGCAGTATTTT. Amino acids: CSVTRVSTDTQYF.

This clonotype was counted ten times or more. The J gene is TRBJ2-3, the V gene TRBV7-9; 10 nucleotides agree with TRBD2. CDR1 and CDR2 (germline): SEHNR, FQNEAQ (reference sequence). The CDR3 sequence is 15 residues long. J gave up 6 bases and V 5 bases, and 8 bases lay outside the gene matches. The CDR3 sequence is CASSPTSGEADTQYF. CDR3 in DNA: TGTGCCAGCAGCCCAACTAGCGGGGAGGCGGATACGCAGTATTTT.

This clonotype was picked up a small number of times. The genes are TRBV7-2 and TRBJ1-2; no clear D gene. This CDR3 contains 14 residues. The V end was cut by 1 base, the J end by 4 bases, with 10 bases between. CDR1 and CDR2 (germline): SGHTA, FQGNSA. In DNA form, the CDR3 reads TGTGCCAGCAGCTTAGAATCGAGGACCTATGGCTACACCTTC. Translating gives CASSLESRTYGYTF.

In this sample, this clonotype turned up a few times. V is TRBV11-1 and J is TRBJ2-5; 14 bases are shared with TRBD2. CDR1 is SGHAT, CDR2 FQDESV, per germline (reference sequence). V lost 5 bases, J lost 6 bases, and 11 bases stayed unmatched. The CDR3 runs to 17 residues. The CDR3 protein is CASSPRTSGGLAKTQYF. Written as DNA, the CDR3 is TGTGCCAGCAGCCCCCGGACTAGCGGGGGGCTCGCGAAGACCCAGTACTTC.

This clonotype occurred a few times. The chain carries TRBV18 and TRBJ2-4; D is possibly TRBD1 or TRBD2 (5 bases each). This CDR3 comprises 15 residues. The V gene lost 2 bases and the J gene lost 3 bases, with 11 bases spanning the gap. The germline V gene has CDR1 KGHSH and CDR2 LQKENI. For the CDR3, the DNA is TGTGCCAGCTCACCAGGGGGAGACGGCAAAAACATTCAGTACTTC. Translation gives CASSPGGDGKNIQYF.

The gene calls are TRBV29-1 and TRBJ1-1; D uncertain. V was clipped by 6 bases and J by 0 bases, with 8 bases between them. The CDR3 consists of 12 residues. Germline V gives CDR1 SQVTM, CDR2 ANQGSEA. CDR3 sequence: CSVEPLNTEAFF. DNA for the CDR3: TGCAGCGTCGAACCTCTGAACACTGAAGCTTTCTTT.

In its sample, this clonotype was seen a few times. V and J are TRBV6-1 and TRBJ1-2; 11 positions agree with TRBD1. Per the germline V gene, CDR1 is MNHNS and CDR2 is SASEGT. V was pared by 4 bases and J by 3 bases, with 4 bases of the junction left unmatched. This CDR3 region has 15 residues. The CDR3 region is CASSGRDRGDYGYTF. The CDR3 region has the DNA TGTGCCAGCAGTGGCCGGGACAGGGGGGACTATGGCTACACCTTC.

This clonotype was counted at least ten times. CDR3 in DNA: TGTGCCACCAGTGAGCAAATACAGGGTCGGGAGACCCAGTACTTC. The encoded protein is CATSEQIQGRETQYF. The chain links TRBV24-1 to TRBJ2-5; possibly TRBD1 for D (6 bases). CDR1 and CDR2 from the germline V gene are KGHDR and SFDVKD. This CDR3 is 15 amino acids long. Trimming took off 4 bases at V and 5 bases at J, with 16 bases between the two ends.

This clonotype was seen a handful of times. Here the CDR3 reads CASSQDRVSGPYNEQFF. The CDR3 DNA is TGCGCCAGCAGCCAAGATCGGGTTAGCGGACCCTACAATGAGCAGTTCTTC. The chain carries TRBV4-1 and TRBJ2-1, with D possibly being TRBD2 (6 bases). Per the germline V gene, CDR1 is MGHRA and CDR2 is YSYEKL. This CDR3 is built from 17 residues. With 0 bases removed from V and 2 bases from J, the gap between germline ends came to 14 bases.

This clonotype was counted a few times. The V call is TRBV3-1, the J call TRBJ2-7, with a possible D match to TRBD1 (6 bases). Between the trimmed V and J ends, which lost 4 bases and 5 bases, there was a span of 12 bases. Germline values: CDR1 LGHDT, CDR2 YNNKEL (reference sequence). The CDR3 extends over 13 amino acids. The CDR3 region is CASSLRGSNEQYF. The CDR3 DNA is TGTGCCAGCAGCCTCAGGGGAAGTAACGAGCAGTACTTC.

This sequence joins TRBV20-1 and TRBJ2-2; 7 nucleotides match TRBD2. V gave up 0 bases and J gave up 2 bases; unmatched junction bases: 9. There are 17 residues in the CDR3. The germline CDR1 and CDR2 sequences are DFQATT and SNEGSKA (reference sequence). The CDR3 loop is CSARDRRGGANTGELFF. CDR3 sequence (DNA): TGCAGTGCTAGAGATAGGAGGGGAGGGGCTAACACCGGGGAGCTGTTTTTT.

The chain carries TRBV28 and TRBJ2-1; possible D gene TRBD1, 5 bases. Trimming took 1 base from V and 2 from J, leaving 9 bases between them. The CDR3 length is 15 residues. CDR1 and CDR2 (germline): MDHEN, SYDVKM. The CDR3 DNA reads TGTGCCAGCAGTTTATTCCAGGGCGCCTACAATGAGCAGTTCTTC. Its translation is CASSLFQGAYNEQFF.

This clonotype was counted only a few times. The J gene is TRBJ1-2, the V gene TRBV10-3; D unresolved. CDR1 is ENHRY and CDR2 is SYGVKD in the germline V gene. Trimming left V 3 bases short and J 4 bases short, with 9 bases between. The CDR3 has 13 residues. DNA for the CDR3: TGTGCCATCAGTGACGCGCTGAGCTATGGCTACACCTTC. This gives the protein CAISDALSYGYTF.

V and J are TRBV5-1 and TRBJ2-3; 9 nucleotides agree with TRBD1. After removal of 7 bases from V and 4 bases from J, the junction contained 7 bases not matched to a gene. Looked up from germline, CDR1 is SGHRS and CDR2 is YFSETQ. The CDR3 has 14 amino acids. CDR3 sequence (DNA): TGCGCCAGCCGAACACAGGGGGCCGCAGATACGCAGTATTTT. Its protein is CASRTQGAADTQYF. Variable domain in full (rest from reference TRBV5-1 and TRBJ2-3): KAGVTQTPRYLIKTRGQQVTLSCSPISGHRSVSWYQQTPGQGLQFLFEYFSETQRNKGNFPGRFSGRQFSNSRSEMNVSTLELGDSALYLCASRTQGAADTQYFGPGTRLTVL.

This clonotype was detected many times. The chain couples TRBV15 to TRBJ2-7; D is undetermined. V was cut by 0 bases and J by 0 bases, with 9 bases left in between. Germline V gene lookup returns CDR1 LNHNV and CDR2 YYDKDF (reference sequence). The CDR3 is 15 residues long. The CDR3 sequence is CATSRDFGSSYEQYF. The CDR3 DNA reads as TGTGCCACCAGCAGAGATTTCGGCAGCTCCTACGAGCAGTACTTC.

This chain joins TRBV29-1 and TRBJ2-6; D is ambiguous. V shed 7 bases and J shed 0 bases, with 13 bases lying between them. The CDR3 sequence is 15 residues long. The germline gives CDR1 SQVTM, CDR2 ANQGSEA. This CDR3 is CSAKTPTSGANVLTF. CDR3 nucleotides: TGCAGCGCCAAGACGCCTACCTCTGGGGCCAACGTCCTGACTTTC.

The chain has TRBV5-1 and TRBJ2-7, with a possible D match to TRBD1 (6 bases). The V and J ends lost 3 bases and 2 bases respectively, with 12 bases between them. The CDR3 loop spans 14 amino acids. Per germline, CDR1 SGHRS and CDR2 YFSETQ. This CDR3 is CASSSRTATYEQYF. The CDR3 nucleotides are TGCGCCAGCAGCTCCAGGACAGCTACCTACGAGCAGTACTTC.

This clonotype has only a few counts. This chain's CDR3 is CASSDRRKDNNEQFF. CDR3 nucleotides: TGTGCCAGCAGTGACCGTAGAAAAGATAACAATGAGCAGTTCTTC. The rearrangement joins TRBV6-1 to TRBJ2-1; no reliable D call. V was clipped by 3 bases and J by 5 bases, with 14 bases between them. This CDR3 region has 15 residues. From germline, CDR1 is MNHNS and CDR2 SASEGT.